This T cell receptor beta chain was captured by sequencing in a study of T cell responses to AZD1222 COVID-19 vaccine. Overall study findings and caveats: As reported, nearly half of all spike-specific TCRs target variant regions that are unmutated. Most donors were white British, females outnumbered males, and clonal diversity was possibly underestimated.

The germline V gene encodes CDR1 SEHNR and CDR2 FQNEAQ (reference sequence). V shed 5 bases and J shed 5 bases, with 7 bases lying between them. The CDR3 loop spans 12 amino acids. Worth noting for this clone: Its specificity is unknown.

Libraries were prepared by immunoSEQ multiplex PCR; TCRdb keeps only in-frame clonotypes and omits some of them. The table has about 140,000 clones, about nine tenths seen once. The chain joins TRBV7-9 to TRBJ1-5; D is undetermined. The sequencing used peripheral blood, collected 28 days after the second AZD1222 dose. This receptor was identified in an adult who received the AZD1222 COVID-19 vaccine. The CDR3 sequence is CASSVRDQPQHF. CDR3 DNA sequence: TGTGCCAGCAGCGTAAGAGATCAGCCCCAGCATTTT. The complete variable domain, with remaining parts taken from reference TRBV7-9 and TRBJ1-5, reads DTGVSQNPRHKITKRGQNVTFRCDPISEHNRLYWYRQTLGQGPEFLTYFQNEAQLEKSRLLSDRFSAERPKGSFSTLEIQRTEQGDSAMYLCASSVRDQPQHFGDGTRLSIL.